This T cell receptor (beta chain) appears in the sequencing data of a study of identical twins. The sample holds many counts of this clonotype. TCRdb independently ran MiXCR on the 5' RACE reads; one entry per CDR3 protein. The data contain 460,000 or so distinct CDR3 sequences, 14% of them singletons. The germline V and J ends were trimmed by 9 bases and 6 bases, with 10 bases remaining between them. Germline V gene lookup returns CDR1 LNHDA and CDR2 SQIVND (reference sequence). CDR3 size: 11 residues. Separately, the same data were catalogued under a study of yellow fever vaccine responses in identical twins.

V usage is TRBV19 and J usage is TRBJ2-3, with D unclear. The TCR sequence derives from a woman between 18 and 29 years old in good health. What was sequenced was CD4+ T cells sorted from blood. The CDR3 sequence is CASSIGDTQYF. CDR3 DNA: TGTGCCAGCAGCATAGGGGATACGCAGTATTTT.